The text below deals with one TCR beta chain. Its target is not known. This entry comes from a study of shared clonotypes between healthy human individuals. Produced via immunoSEQ multiplex PCR; TCRdb's table is partial and in-frame only. The data hold a few million clones, with over 85% observed a single time. The CDR3 consists of 15 residues. Per the germline V gene, CDR1 is LGHNA and CDR2 is YSLEER. Trimming removed 4 bases from V and 7 bases from J; junction bases left unmatched: 13. Into CD45RA+ naive and CD45RA-negative memory subsets, the CD4+ cells were split. Study results and limitations: Expectations were that clonotype sharing among donors would be affected by sequencing depth. Rarefaction curves obtained for sorted subsets showed sequencing incomplete despite large depth. In general, naive subsets displayed greater estimated richness than memory subsets did.

This clonotype originated in a man between 18 and 29 years old in good health. Some clones in this sample may be carry-over from other donors' samples. V is TRBV4-3 and J is TRBJ2-7; 7 bases match TRBD2. Sequenced: naive CD4+ T cells from PBMCs. Subset defined: CD45RA+ positively selected. Here the CDR3 DNA reads TGCGCCAGCAGCCCCCTTGGGGGGGTAGGGTTTGAGCAGTACTTC. This encodes CASSPLGGVGFEQYF.